These 20 T cell receptor beta chains share one sample of origin, sequenced in a study of molecular identifiers for immune sequencing clone quantification. MiXCR was run by TCRdb on the PCR reads, yielding one entry per CDR3 protein. The sample has some 320,000 distinct CDR3 sequences, about 20% seen once. Sequenced material: naive CD8+ T cells from blood, with Jurkat cell RNA spiked in. Subset indicated: FACS-sorted CD8+CD4-CCR7+CD45RA+ naive T cells. The receptors originated from a human donor in good health. Some libraries in this study had Jurkat cell RNA spiked in.

V gene TRBV7-9 combines with J gene TRBJ2-3, with D maybe TRBD2 (6 bases). The CDR3 contains 15 residues. Germline values: CDR1 SEHNR, CDR2 FQNEAQ (reference sequence). Trimming left V 8 bases short and J 3 bases short, with 18 bases between. CDR3 DNA: TGTGCCAGCGGGCCCCGGGACGGGGGAACAGATACGCAGTATTTT. It yields the protein CASGPRDGGTDTQYF.

As for this clonotype: Just one base apart from a much larger clone, this may be a read error. The J gene is TRBJ2-7, the V gene TRBV30; the D gene is possibly TRBD2 (5 bases). This CDR3 is built from 11 residues. Germline CDR1 is GTSNPN and CDR2 is SVGIG (reference sequence). The CDR3 spells CARSPGNEQYF. CDR3 coding DNA: TGTGCCCGGAGTCCGGGGAACGAGCAGTACTTC.

This chain links TRBV5-1 with TRBJ2-2; D not certain. CDR3 length: 15 residues. V lost 1 base and J lost 2, with 9 bases in between. Germline V gene sequence: CDR1 SGHRS, CDR2 YFSETQ. The CDR3 DNA reads as TGCGCCAGCAGCTTGAGTCACTTCAACACCGGGGAGCTGTTTTTT. This sequence encodes CASSLSHFNTGELFF. Full variable domain (outside the CDR3, taken from reference TRBV5-1 and TRBJ2-2): KAGVTQTPRYLIKTRGQQVTLSCSPISGHRSVSWYQQTPGQGLQFLFEYFSETQRNKGNFPGRFSGRQFSNSRSEMNVSTLELGDSALYLCASSLSHFNTGELFFGEGSRLTVL.

The chain is built from TRBV6-2 or TRBV6-3 and TRBJ1-1; D is undetermined. Looked up from germline, CDR1 is MNHEY and CDR2 is SVGEGT. This CDR3 is 17 amino acids long. The V end was cut by 0 bases, the J end by 1 base, with 15 bases between. The CDR3 spells CASSYSHETEQNTEAFF. In DNA, the CDR3 is TGTGCCAGCAGTTACTCGCACGAAACGGAACAGAACACTGAAGCTTTCTTT.

This clonotype was found many times. The chain combines TRBV6-1 with TRBJ2-7; unclear D gene. The CDR3 extends over 13 amino acids. CDR1 and CDR2 from the germline V gene are MNHNS and SASEGT. V lost 2 bases and J 5 bases, leaving 10 bases between the germline ends. DNA of the CDR3: TGTGCCAGCAGTGAAATTTCTGTGCACGAGCAGTACTTC. This sequence encodes CASSEISVHEQYF.

This clonotype was detected ten times or more. The genes are TRBV30 and TRBJ1-2; the D gene is possibly TRBD1 (6 bases). Germline CDR1 GTSNPN, CDR2 SVGIG (reference sequence). V was cut by 2 bases and J by 4 bases, with 8 bases left in between. The CDR3 consists of 12 residues. The CDR3 loop is CAWSLQGYGYTF. CDR3 sequence (DNA): TGTGCCTGGAGTTTACAGGGCTATGGCTACACCTTC.

Regarding this clonotype: This may be a read error: a much more frequent sequence differs by one nucleotide. The chain couples TRBV15 to TRBJ2-1; perhaps TRBD2 as D (6 bases). Judging by the DNA end, TRBJ2-7 fits better; the J call may be wrong. The length of the CDR3 is 20 residues. Germline V gene data show CDR1 as LNHNV and CDR2 as YYDKDF (reference sequence). The chain's CDR3 is CATSTSDGSAVLPIYNEQYF. In DNA form, the CDR3 reads TGTGCCACCAGCACTTCCGACGGGAGTGCAGTTTTACCCATCTACAATGAGCAGTACTTC.

This clonotype was recorded many times. The V gene is TRBV4-1, the J gene TRBJ2-1; TRBD2 is a possible D gene (6 bases). V shed 1 base and J shed 5 bases, with 18 bases lying between them. Germline V lookup: CDR1 MGHRA, CDR2 YSYEKL. The CDR3 is 17 amino acids. Here the CDR3 DNA reads TGCGCCAGCAGCCAAGTTGCTGTCGTGGTAGCGGACAATGAGCAGTTCTTC. Translation: CASSQVAVVVADNEQFF.

This clonotype showed up many times. V usage is TRBV28 and J usage is TRBJ2-7; D is tentatively TRBD1 or TRBD2 (5 bases each). Germline values: CDR1 MDHEN, CDR2 SYDVKM. CDR3 length equals 13 residues. V lost 4 bases and J lost 0, with 7 bases in between. The chain's CDR3 is CASSSGTSYEQYF. The CDR3 DNA is TGTGCCAGCAGTTCCGGGACCTCCTACGAGCAGTACTTC. Variable domain in full (rest from reference TRBV28 and TRBJ2-7): DVKVTQSSRYLVKRTGEKVFLECVQDMDHENMFWYRQDPGLGLRLIYFSYDVKMKEKGDIPEGYSVSREKKERFSLILESASTNQTSMYLCASSSGTSYEQYFGPGTRLTVT.

This clonotype was counted many times. A read error may account for a junction end that differs from germline. The rearrangement links TRBV7-8 to TRBJ1-3; D call uncertain. The CDR3 runs 18 residues. CDR1 SGHVS and CDR2 FQNEAQ come from the germline V gene. The CDR3 DNA reads as TGTGCCAGCAGTTTAGCATTCTCCGGGGATTTCTCTGGAAACACCATATATTTT. Translated, it gives CASSLAFSGDFSGNTIYF.

This clonotype appeared many times. The chain uses TRBV18 and TRBJ1-1, with D perhaps matching TRBD1 (5 bases). Germline CDR1 reads KGHSH; CDR2 reads LQKENI. V was trimmed by 0 bases and J by 5 bases, leaving 13 bases between them. The CDR3 is 15 residues long. The chain's CDR3 is CASSPPWGGETEAFF. CDR3 in DNA: TGTGCCAGCTCACCACCGTGGGGGGGAGAGACTGAAGCTTTCTTT.

This clonotype was detected ten times or more. This chain uses TRBV14 with TRBJ2-7; TRBD2 matches at 11 bases. Losses at the gene ends were 3 bases for V and 4 bases for J; bases not matched to a gene: 5. The CDR3 length is 15 residues. Germline CDR1 and CDR2: SGHDN and FVKESK. CDR3 protein: CASSHPLAGEYEQYF. The CDR3 DNA sequence: TGTGCCAGCAGCCACCCACTAGCGGGAGAGTACGAGCAGTACTTC.

Note on this clonotype: A much larger clone differs from this one at a single base, so this may be a read error. The chain employs TRBV6-1 and TRBJ2-4; D might be TRBD1 (6 bases). CDR1 MNHNS and CDR2 SASEGT come from the germline V gene. Trimming stripped 2 bases from V and 1 base from J, with 15 bases between. The CDR3 runs 17 residues. CDR3 amino acids: CASSEMRAGEAKNIQYF. CDR3 sequence (DNA): TGTGCCAGCAGTGAAATGAGGGCAGGGGAGGCCAAAAACATTCAGTACTTC.

This clonotype was found many times. V gene TRBV15 combines with J gene TRBJ2-5; D is uncertain. CDR1 is LNHNV and CDR2 is YYDKDF in the germline V gene (reference sequence). This CDR3 is 15 amino acids long. V lost 3 bases and J 1 base, leaving 12 bases between the germline ends. The chain's CDR3 is CATSSTRASQETQYF. The DNA for the CDR3 is TGTGCCACCAGCAGTACCCGGGCCAGCCAAGAGACCCAGTACTTC.

This clonotype was seen ten or more times. The chain recombines TRBV7-9 with TRBJ1-1; no clear D. Trimming took 1 base from V and 5 from J, leaving 8 bases between them. CDR3 length equals 13 residues. The germline V gene has CDR1 SEHNR and CDR2 FQNEAQ (reference sequence). This CDR3 reads CASSLGILTEAFF. The CDR3 nucleotides read TGTGCCAGCAGCTTAGGGATATTAACTGAAGCTTTCTTT.

This clonotype was observed many times. The chain recombines TRBV6-5 with TRBJ2-1; a possible D gene is TRBD1 (6 bases). The V end was cut by 0 bases, the J end by 8 bases, with 11 bases between. This CDR3 is 14 amino acids long. Germline V gives CDR1 MNHEY, CDR2 SVGAGI. The CDR3 is CASSYSQGFDEQFF. CDR3 coding DNA: TGTGCCAGCAGTTACTCCCAGGGGTTCGATGAGCAGTTCTTC.

This clonotype appeared many times. CDR3 sequence: CASSFTGVTTEAFF. DNA of the CDR3: TGTGCCAGCAGCTTTACAGGGGTTACCACTGAAGCTTTCTTT. The chain is built from TRBV7-6 and TRBJ1-1, with TRBD1 matching over 7 bases. J lost 4 bases, V lost 3 bases, and 5 bases had no gene match. Per germline, CDR1 SGHVS and CDR2 FNYEAQ. The CDR3 length is 14 residues.

V and J are TRBV19 and TRBJ1-2; 8 nucleotides align to TRBD1. Germline-derived CDR1 and CDR2 are LNHDA and SQIVND (reference sequence). CDR3 size: 14 residues. After removal of 5 bases from V and 6 bases from J, the junction contained 8 bases not matched to a gene. The CDR3 region is CASSLLDRAHGYTF. The CDR3 DNA reads TGTGCCAGTAGTCTCCTGGACAGGGCCCATGGCTACACCTTC.

This clonotype has a count of ten or more. The chain joins TRBV24-1 to TRBJ2-3; D may be TRBD1 (7 bases). The CDR3 is 16 amino acids. Germline-derived CDR1 and CDR2 are KGHDR and SFDVKD. V lost 4 bases to trimming and J lost 2 bases, with 15 bases between them. The CDR3 reads CATSDYGQDYTDTQYF. CDR3 nucleotides: TGTGCCACCAGTGACTATGGACAGGACTACACAGATACGCAGTATTTT.

Concerning this clonotype: One junction end disagrees with the germline gene, perhaps due to a read error. This sequence joins TRBV27 and TRBJ2-7; D might be TRBD1 (6 bases). Germline V gene data show CDR1 as MNHEY and CDR2 as SMNVEV (reference sequence). This CDR3 is 12 amino acids long. CDR3 DNA: TGTGCCTGCAGTTCCCCAGGGGCCGAGCAGTACTTC. As protein: CACSSPGAEQYF.